A selection of T cell receptor beta chains follows, all from one sample in a study of cytomegalovirus exposure and HLA in healthy donors. Data came from immunoSEQ multiplex PCR; TCRdb stores just in-frame clones and leaves some out. The sample consists of about 140,000 clones, around three fifths of them appearing once. Sequencing was performed on PBMCs. Every receptor here comes from a male donor in good health and CMV-seronegative. CDR3s include the opening cysteine and the closing phenylalanine or tryptophan. Rows give clone size only sometimes, using once, few, many, or a class for an expanded clone.

clone size	J gene	CDR3 length	V gene	CDR3 protein
-	TRBJ2-5	11	TRBV28	CASRQAETQYF
once	TRBJ2-5	16	TRBV15	CATSRDNRRHSETQYF
-	TRBJ1-3	16	TRBV7-9	CASSLGRASSGNTIYF
few	TRBJ1-5	13	TRBV28	CASCSGGNQPQHF
-	TRBJ1-1	14	TRBV11-3	CASSLGEGGTEAFF
-	TRBJ2-2	14	TRBV7-3	CASSLERNTGELFF
few	TRBJ1-5	16	TRBV11-2	CASRRGGTGVNQPQHF
-	TRBJ1-6	16	TRBV19	CAASEAGRSYNSPLHF
-	TRBJ2-2	15	TRBV29-1	CSVRIQGYDTGELFF
few	TRBJ1-2	13	TRBV27	CASSQQGDYGYTF
few	TRBJ1-1	15	TRBV30	CAWSALRVGNTEAFF
few	TRBJ1-5	15	TRBV6-5	CASSYRQGAQQPQHF
-	TRBJ2-7	18	TRBV7-6	CASSLALNSGGPSYEQYF
-	TRBJ1-3	16	TRBV14	CASSLQGSVAGNTIYF
-	TRBJ1-5	15	TRBV15	CATSRLTGGGQPQHF
-	TRBJ1-1	16	TRBV5-4	CASSTLQGTLNTEAFF
-	TRBJ2-2	17	TRBV4-1	CASSQGIGGGGTGELFF
-	TRBJ2-1	15	TRBV5-1	CASSLGSAVYNEQFF
few	TRBJ2-4	15	TRBV2	CASRPQTGKQNIQYF
-	TRBJ1-5	13	TRBV27	CASSLTGGQPQHF
few	TRBJ1-1	14	TRBV6-4	CASRAGQANTEAFF
once	TRBJ1-4	16	TRBV19	CASSRTGQGGREKLFF
-	TRBJ1-3	16	TRBV30	CAWRLGGQGDGNTIYF
few	TRBJ2-5	14	TRBV5-1	CASSLTGGRKTQYF
once	TRBJ1-1	13	TRBV5-1	CASSFTVNTEAFF
-	TRBJ1-2	14	TRBV18	CASSPPTGVGGYTF
once	TRBJ1-2	14	TRBV30	CARQQQGSDYGYTF
-	TRBJ2-7	15	TRBV6-5	CASSPEGGSAYEQYF
-	TRBJ1-6	18	TRBV9	CASSVGRGPGSYNSPLHF
-	TRBJ2-3	15	TRBV7-2	CASSLSGLPTDTQYF
-	TRBJ2-2	19	TRBV7-3	CASSSGLAGAPRGTGELFF
-	TRBJ1-3	12	TRBV5-4	CASSLSFGPKYF
-	TRBJ2-2	14	TRBV2	CASIGQGRPGELFF
few	TRBJ2-5	13	TRBV5-1	CASSPRLGETQYF
-	TRBJ2-7	13	TRBV27	CASSPTGLYEQYF
-	TRBJ2-7	14	TRBV4-2	CASSLETGTYEQYF
-	TRBJ2-7	16	TRBV28	CASSLTVAAVSYEQYF
-	TRBJ2-5	14	TRBV7-2	CASSLGGGPETQYF
-	TRBJ2-2	15	TRBV4-1	CASSRTTGNTGELFF
few	TRBJ2-7	16	TRBV9	CASSVSTGAKAYEQYF
-	TRBJ1-5	17	TRBV6-4	CASRRNVTANSNQPQHF
-	TRBJ1-3	12	TRBV7-9	CSSSSPGGTIYF
-	TRBJ1-5	16	TRBV19	CASSIWGQGVGQPQHF
-	TRBJ1-2	14	TRBV5-6	CASSSTQVPSGYTF
-	TRBJ1-1	15	TRBV7-2	CASSPTAGEYTEAFF
-	TRBJ2-3	15	TRBV7-9	CASRGDSWHTDTQYF
few	TRBJ2-3	13	TRBV11-2	CASSLAHLDTQYF
once	TRBJ2-1	13	TRBV6-4	CASSPGDSPEQFF
few	TRBJ1-1	14	TRBV4-3	CASKSGRGRTEAFF
-	TRBJ2-1	15	TRBV15	CATSKGLAEYNEQFF
once	TRBJ2-5	16	TRBV11-3	CASSSRGSGAGETQYF
few	TRBJ1-5	14	TRBV6-5	CASSYRGNNQPQHF
-	TRBJ1-6	12	TRBV27	CASSLTGSPLHF
-	TRBJ1-2	12	TRBV5-6	CASSPTGWGYPF
-	TRBJ1-1	14	TRBV5-8	CASTLGPRNTEAFF
few	TRBJ2-1	16	TRBV7-3	CASSFTGVMGYNEQFF
-	TRBJ1-1	15	TRBV5-6	CASSQIRGVYPEAFF
-	TRBJ2-4	13	TRBV30	CAWRTGTKNIQYF
-	TRBJ1-1	13	TRBV7-6	CASSSGGNTEAFF
-	TRBJ1-5	15	TRBV6-5	CASSYSMRGSEPRHF